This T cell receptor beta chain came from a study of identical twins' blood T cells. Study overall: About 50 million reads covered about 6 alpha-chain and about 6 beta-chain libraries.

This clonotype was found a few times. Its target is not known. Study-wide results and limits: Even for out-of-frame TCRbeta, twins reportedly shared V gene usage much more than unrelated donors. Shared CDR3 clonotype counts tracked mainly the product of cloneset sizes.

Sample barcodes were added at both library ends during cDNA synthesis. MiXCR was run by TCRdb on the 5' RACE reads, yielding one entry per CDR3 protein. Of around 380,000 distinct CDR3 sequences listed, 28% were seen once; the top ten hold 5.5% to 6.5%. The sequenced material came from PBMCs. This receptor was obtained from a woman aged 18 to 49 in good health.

CDR3 protein: CASSIDLGNTEAFF. The CDR3 region has the DNA TGTGCCAGTAGTATAGATCTGGGGAACACTGAAGCTTTCTTT. The chain has TRBV19 and TRBJ1-1; D unclear. CDR1 is LNHDA, CDR2 SQIVND, per germline (reference sequence). V was clipped by 0 bases and J by 1 base, with 6 bases between them. The CDR3 contains 14 residues.